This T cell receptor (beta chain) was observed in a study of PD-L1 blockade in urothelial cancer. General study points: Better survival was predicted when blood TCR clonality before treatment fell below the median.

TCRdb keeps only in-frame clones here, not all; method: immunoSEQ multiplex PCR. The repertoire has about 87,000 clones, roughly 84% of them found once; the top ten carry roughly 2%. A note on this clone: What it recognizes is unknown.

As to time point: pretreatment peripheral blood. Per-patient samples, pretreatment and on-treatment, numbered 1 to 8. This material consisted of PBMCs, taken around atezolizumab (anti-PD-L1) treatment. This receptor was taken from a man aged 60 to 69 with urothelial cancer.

CDR3 protein: CASSRTSGNFFETQYF. The DNA of the CDR3 is TGTGCCAGCAGTCGGACTAGCGGGAACTTTTTTGAGACCCAGTACTTC. This chain uses TRBV28 with TRBJ2-5; 12 nucleotides agree with TRBD2. The V gene end was trimmed by 5 bases and the J gene end by 5 bases; junction bases not matched to a gene: 9. Germline loops: CDR1 MDHEN, CDR2 SYDVKM. The CDR3 consists of 16 residues.